Following are 20 T cell receptor beta chains from one sample sequenced in a study of cytomegalovirus exposure and HLA in healthy donors. The PCR used 60 Vbeta and 13 Jbeta primers. Here immunoSEQ multiplex PCR was the method, and the copy in TCRdb shows in-frame clones only, minus some. The sample gives more than 90,000 clones, 85% of which show up once; under 5% is in the top ten. Sequenced: PBMCs. These TCRs come from a man aged 25-45 years in good health and CMV-seronegative.

J is TRBJ2-3 and V is TRBV15; perhaps TRBD2 as D (5 bases). CDR3 length equals 15 residues. Germline V gene data show CDR1 as LNHNV and CDR2 as YYDKDF (reference sequence). Trimming removed 0 bases at V and 5 bases at J, with 12 bases between. This CDR3 reads CATSRDQGRVDTQYF. In nucleotides, the CDR3 is TGTGCCACCAGCAGAGATCAAGGGCGGGTAGATACGCAGTATTTT.

V gene TRBV4-3 combines with J gene TRBJ2-1; TRBD2 might be the D (7 bases). V was trimmed by 0 bases and J by 6 bases, leaving 15 bases between them. The CDR3 has 16 amino acids. Germline loops: CDR1 LGHNA, CDR2 YSLEER. The CDR3 sequence: CASSQDGGEGVNEQFF. The CDR3 nucleotides read TGCGCCAGCAGCCAAGATGGGGGGGAGGGGGTCAATGAGCAGTTCTTC.

This chain connects TRBV6-1 to TRBJ2-1; D is unresolved. Trimming cost V 5 bases and J 1 base, with 9 bases left between them. The germline CDR1 and CDR2 sequences are MNHNS and SASEGT. This CDR3 is built from 14 residues. The DNA for the CDR3 is TGTGCCAGCAGTAAGATCGGGTCCTACAATGAGCAGTTCTTC. Its translation is CASSKIGSYNEQFF.

This clone was recorded only once. V is TRBV7-2 and J is TRBJ2-5; possible D gene TRBD1, 6 bases. V dropped 5 bases and J dropped 3 bases, with 16 bases sitting between them. CDR1 and CDR2 from the germline V gene are SGHTA and FQGNSA. There are 15 residues in the CDR3. CDR3 residues: CASSTHGRTEETQYF. The CDR3 nucleotides are TGTGCCAGCAGCACTCATGGAAGGACAGAAGAGACCCAGTACTTC.

The table lists this clone with a count of one. This chain links TRBV2 with TRBJ2-5; 9 nucleotides line up with TRBD1. Unmatched junction bases numbered 3, after V lost 2 bases and J lost 2 bases. Germline V gene lookup returns CDR1 SNHLY and CDR2 FYNNEI. The CDR3 has 15 residues. DNA for the CDR3: TGTGCCAGCAGTGAATGGGGACAGGGACAAGAGACCCAGTACTTC. Protein: CASSEWGQGQETQYF. The whole variable domain, filled in from reference TRBV2 and TRBJ2-5, reads EPEVTQTPSHQVTQMGQEVILRCVPISNHLYFYWYRQILGQKVEFLVSFYNNEISEKSEIFDDQFSVERPDGSNFTLKIRSTKLEDSAMYFCASSEWGQGQETQYFGPGTRLLVL.

The chain has TRBV29-1 and TRBJ2-2, with D tentatively TRBD2 (7 bases). Germline V lookup: CDR1 SQVTM, CDR2 ANQGSEA. Trimming removed 7 bases from V and 7 bases from J, with 13 bases in between. The CDR3 is made up of 12 amino acids. The CDR3 sequence: CSAEGGIGELFF. The CDR3 coding sequence is TGCAGCGCCGAGGGGGGGATCGGGGAGCTGTTTTTT.

The chain carries TRBV5-1 and TRBJ1-4; D gene unclear. The ends were cut back, 4 bases at V and 5 bases at J, with 12 bases in the middle. This CDR3 has 14 residues. The germline CDR1 and CDR2 sequences are SGHRS and YFSETQ. CDR3 amino acids: CASSPGSVNEKLFF. The CDR3 nucleotides read TGCGCCAGCAGCCCGGGGTCTGTCAATGAAAAACTGTTTTTT.

This chain connects TRBV5-1 to TRBJ2-7, with 8 bases that match TRBD1. CDR1 is SGHRS and CDR2 is YFSETQ in the germline V gene. V lost 0 bases to trimming and J lost 3 bases; unmatched junction nucleotides: 11. This CDR3 is 17 amino acids long. The CDR3 DNA reads TGCGCCAGCAGCTTGGCGATGGATGGGACAGGAATCTACGAGCAGTACTTC. As protein: CASSLAMDGTGIYEQYF.

This chain connects TRBV5-1 to TRBJ1-1; weak D call: TRBD1 (5 bases). The CDR3 extends over 13 amino acids. Looked up from germline, CDR1 is SGHRS and CDR2 is YFSETQ. The germline V and J ends were trimmed by 4 bases and 2 bases, with 9 bases remaining between them. The CDR3 spells CASSPGVNTEAFF. CDR3 in DNA: TGCGCCAGCAGCCCGGGGGTTAACACTGAAGCTTTCTTT.

J is TRBJ1-1 and V is TRBV4-1; 9 bases are shared with TRBD1. CDR1 is MGHRA, CDR2 YSYEKL, per germline. The CDR3 is 15 amino acids. The J segment lost 1 base and the V segment lost 1 base, leaving 1 base of the junction unmatched. The CDR3 here is CASSQVDRGNTEAFF. CDR3 coding DNA: TGCGCCAGCAGCCAAGTGGACAGGGGGAACACTGAAGCTTTCTTT.

The V call is TRBV27, the J call TRBJ1-1; 10 nucleotides agree with TRBD1. The CDR3 has 13 amino acids. Germline V gives CDR1 MNHEY, CDR2 SMNVEV (reference sequence). Trimming cost V 1 base and J 10 bases; bases outside gene matches: 3. The CDR3 nucleotides are TGTGCCAGCAGTTTATTGGACAGGGGGTTAGCTTTCTTT. Translation: CASSLLDRGLAFF.

This clone was counted only a few times. This chain connects TRBV2 to TRBJ1-1, with TRBD1 matching 10 bases. This CDR3 is 14 amino acids long. Germline lookup yields CDR1 SNHLY and CDR2 FYNNEI. V shed 7 bases, J shed 7 bases, and the junction held 9 bases outside the gene matches. CDR3 protein: CASIQRQGALEAFF. The DNA of the CDR3 is TGTGCCAGCATCCAGCGACAGGGGGCCCTTGAAGCTTTCTTT.

This chain links TRBV30 with TRBJ2-3; D not certain. The CDR3 is 15 amino acids. V gave up 0 bases and J gave up 0 bases, with 10 bases separating them. Germline lookup yields CDR1 GTSNPN and CDR2 SVGIG (reference sequence). The CDR3 coding sequence is TGTGCCTGGAGTGTATATAGCCCGAGCACAGATACGCAGTATTTT. Protein: CAWSVYSPSTDTQYF.

This clone was seen more than once but under ten times. CDR3 in amino acids: CASSFRDRGYEQYF. DNA of the CDR3: TGTGCCAGTAGTTTTCGGGACAGGGGGTACGAGCAGTACTTC. The chain carries TRBV19 and TRBJ2-7; TRBD1 agrees at 11 bases. Germline CDR1 reads LNHDA; CDR2 reads SQIVND (reference sequence). CDR3 size: 14 residues. The V and J ends lost 5 bases and 4 bases, in that order; junction bases with no gene match: 4.

This sequence joins TRBV7-2 and TRBJ2-5; D gene unclear. The germline gives CDR1 SGHTA, CDR2 FQGNSA. The ends were cut back, 0 bases at V and 2 bases at J, with 13 bases in the middle. This CDR3 is built from 16 residues. CDR3 amino acids: CASSLAGTLLQETQYF. In DNA, the CDR3 is TGTGCCAGCAGCTTAGCGGGCACTTTGCTACAAGAGACCCAGTACTTC.

The chain uses TRBV7-3 and TRBJ2-1; 9 positions match TRBD1. Per germline, CDR1 SGHTA and CDR2 FQGTGA. CDR3 length: 16 residues. Trimming cost V 5 bases and J 9 bases; bases outside gene matches: 14. In DNA, the CDR3 is TGTGCCAGCAGCCGATCCCCGGGACAGGGTGTTAGTGAGCAGTTCTTC. It yields the protein CASSRSPGQGVSEQFF.

This rearrangement joins TRBV4-3 to TRBJ1-1; maybe TRBD1 (5 bases). Germline V CDR1 and CDR2: LGHNA, YSLEER. The CDR3 length is 15 residues. The V and J ends lost 3 bases and 4 bases respectively, with 15 bases between them. The CDR3 sequence: CASSQEVSGGTEAFF. The CDR3 DNA sequence: TGCGCCAGCAGCCAGGAGGTATCGGGGGGCACTGAAGCTTTCTTT.

The rearrangement links TRBV5-4 to TRBJ1-2, with 7 bases lining up with TRBD1. Germline CDR1 is SGHNT and CDR2 is YYREEE (reference sequence). The CDR3 covers 15 residues. Losses at the gene ends were 4 bases for V and 8 bases for J; bases not matched to a gene: 14. CDR3 region: CASSARQGGRGGYTF. For the CDR3, the DNA is TGTGCCAGCAGCGCAAGACAGGGCGGGCGAGGGGGCTACACCTTC.

This chain connects TRBV10-3 to TRBJ2-1; TRBD2 matches 9 bases. Germline V CDR1 and CDR2: ENHRY, SYGVKD. The trim removed 6 bases at V and 6 bases at J, leaving 3 bases unmatched. This CDR3 spans 13 amino acids. This CDR3 reads CAIRGLARNEQFF. In DNA form, the CDR3 reads TGTGCCATCAGGGGACTAGCCCGCAATGAGCAGTTCTTC.

The genes are TRBV7-2 and TRBJ2-2; D is possibly TRBD1 (5 bases). Germline V CDR1 and CDR2: SGHTA, FQGNSA. CDR3 length equals 16 residues. The V end lost 0 bases, the J end lost 4 bases, and 12 bases lay between the germline ends. DNA for the CDR3: TGTGCCAGCAGCTTAGCTGGACACTACTTCACCGGGGAGCTGTTTTTT. Amino acid sequence: CASSLAGHYFTGELFF.